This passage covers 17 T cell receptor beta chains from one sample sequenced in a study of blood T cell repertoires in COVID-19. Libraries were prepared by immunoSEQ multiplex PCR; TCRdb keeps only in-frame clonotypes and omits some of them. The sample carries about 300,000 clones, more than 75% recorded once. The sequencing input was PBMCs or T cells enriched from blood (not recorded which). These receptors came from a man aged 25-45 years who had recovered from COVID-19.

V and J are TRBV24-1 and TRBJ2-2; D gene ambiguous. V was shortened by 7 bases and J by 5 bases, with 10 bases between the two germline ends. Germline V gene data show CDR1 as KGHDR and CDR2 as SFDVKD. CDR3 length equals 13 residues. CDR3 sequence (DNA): TGTGCCACCAGGGGTGAGGCTACCGGGGAGCTGTTTTTT. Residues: CATRGEATGELFF.

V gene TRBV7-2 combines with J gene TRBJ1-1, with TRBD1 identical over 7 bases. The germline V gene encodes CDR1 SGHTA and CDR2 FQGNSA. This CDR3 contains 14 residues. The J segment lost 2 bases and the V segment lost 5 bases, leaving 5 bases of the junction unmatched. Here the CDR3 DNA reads TGTGCCAGCAGCACTCGACAGGGAAACACTGAAGCTTTCTTT. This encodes CASSTRQGNTEAFF.

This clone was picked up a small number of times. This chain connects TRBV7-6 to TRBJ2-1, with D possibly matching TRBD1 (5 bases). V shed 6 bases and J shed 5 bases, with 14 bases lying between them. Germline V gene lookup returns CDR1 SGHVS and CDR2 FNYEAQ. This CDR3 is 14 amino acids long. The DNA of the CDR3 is TGTGCCAGCAGTTCCAATACAGGAGACAATGAGCAGTTCTTC. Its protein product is CASSSNTGDNEQFF.

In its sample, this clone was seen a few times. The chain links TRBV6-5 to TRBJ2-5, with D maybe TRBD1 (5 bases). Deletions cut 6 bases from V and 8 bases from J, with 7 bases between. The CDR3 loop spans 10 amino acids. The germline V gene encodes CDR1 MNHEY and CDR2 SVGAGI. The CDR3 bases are TGTGCCAGCAGAGGGGAAACCCAGTACTTC. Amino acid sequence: CASRGETQYF.

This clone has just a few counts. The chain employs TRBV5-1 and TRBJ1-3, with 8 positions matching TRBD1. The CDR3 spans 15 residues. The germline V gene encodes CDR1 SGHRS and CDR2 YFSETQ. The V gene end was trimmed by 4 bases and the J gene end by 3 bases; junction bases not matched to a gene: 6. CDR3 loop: CASSPGQGGGNTIYF. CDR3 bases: TGCGCCAGCAGCCCCGGACAGGGCGGTGGAAACACCATATATTTT.

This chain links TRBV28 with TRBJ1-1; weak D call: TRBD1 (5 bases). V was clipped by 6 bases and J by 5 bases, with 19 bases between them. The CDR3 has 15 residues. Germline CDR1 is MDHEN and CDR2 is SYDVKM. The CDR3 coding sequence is TGTGCCAGCAGGCATCCTGGGGGGAGGTGGACTGAAGCTTTCTTT. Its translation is CASRHPGGRWTEAFF.

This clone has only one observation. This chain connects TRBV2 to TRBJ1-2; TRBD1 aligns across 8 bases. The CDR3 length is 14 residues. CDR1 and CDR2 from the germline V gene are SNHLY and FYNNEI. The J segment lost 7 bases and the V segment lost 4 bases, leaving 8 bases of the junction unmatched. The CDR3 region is CASSAHRGSSGYTF. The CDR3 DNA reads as TGTGCCAGCAGTGCTCACAGGGGGTCGAGTGGCTACACCTTC.

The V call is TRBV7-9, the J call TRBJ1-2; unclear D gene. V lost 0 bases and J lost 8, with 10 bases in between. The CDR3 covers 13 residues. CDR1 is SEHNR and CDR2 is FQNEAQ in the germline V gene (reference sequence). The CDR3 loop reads CASSLAAPQGYTF. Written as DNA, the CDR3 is TGTGCCAGCAGCTTAGCGGCCCCTCAGGGCTACACCTTC. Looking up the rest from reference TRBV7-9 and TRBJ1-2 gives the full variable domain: DTGVSQNPRHKITKRGQNVTFRCDPISEHNRLYWYRQTLGQGPEFLTYFQNEAQLEKSRLLSDRFSAERPKGSFSTLEIQRTEQGDSAMYLCASSLAAPQGYTFGSGTRLTVV.

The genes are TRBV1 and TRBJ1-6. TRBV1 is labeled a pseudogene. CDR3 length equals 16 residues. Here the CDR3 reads CTSSRRRERGISPLHF. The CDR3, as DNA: TGCACCAGCAGCCGGCGGCGGGAACGGGGCATTTCACCCCTCCACTTT.

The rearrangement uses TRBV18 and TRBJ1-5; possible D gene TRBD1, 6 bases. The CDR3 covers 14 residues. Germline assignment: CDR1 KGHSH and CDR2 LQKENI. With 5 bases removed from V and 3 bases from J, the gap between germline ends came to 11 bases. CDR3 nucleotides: TGTGCCAGCTCATCCGGGACATTCAATCAGCCCCAGCATTTT. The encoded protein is CASSSGTFNQPQHF.

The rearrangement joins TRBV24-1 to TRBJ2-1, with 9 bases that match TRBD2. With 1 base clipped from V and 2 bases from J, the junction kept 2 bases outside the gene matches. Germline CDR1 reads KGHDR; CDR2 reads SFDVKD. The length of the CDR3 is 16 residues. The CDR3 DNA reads TGTGCCACCAGTGATTTCTCTAGCGGGACCTACAATGAGCAGTTCTTC. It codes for CATSDFSSGTYNEQFF.

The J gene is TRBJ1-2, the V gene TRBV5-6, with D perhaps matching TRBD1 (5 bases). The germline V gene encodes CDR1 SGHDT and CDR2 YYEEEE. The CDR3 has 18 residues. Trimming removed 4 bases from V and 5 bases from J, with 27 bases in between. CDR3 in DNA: TGTGCCAGCAGCGCTCCCTCATCCACCGGCCTTCAGGGTTATGGCTACACCTTC. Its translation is CASSAPSSTGLQGYGYTF.

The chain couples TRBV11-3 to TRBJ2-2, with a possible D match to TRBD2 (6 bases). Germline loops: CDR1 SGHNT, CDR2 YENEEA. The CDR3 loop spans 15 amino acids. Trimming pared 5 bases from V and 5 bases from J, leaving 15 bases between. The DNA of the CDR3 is TGTGCCAGCAGCCCCGCGGGGCTGGGTACCGGGGAGCTGTTTTTT. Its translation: CASSPAGLGTGELFF.

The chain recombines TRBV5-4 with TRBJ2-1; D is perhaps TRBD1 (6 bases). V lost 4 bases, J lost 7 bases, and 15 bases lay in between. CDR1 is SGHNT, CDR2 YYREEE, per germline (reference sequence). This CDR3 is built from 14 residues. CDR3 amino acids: CASSPPNRVNEQFF. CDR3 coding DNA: TGTGCCAGCAGCCCCCCGAACAGGGTGAATGAGCAGTTCTTC.

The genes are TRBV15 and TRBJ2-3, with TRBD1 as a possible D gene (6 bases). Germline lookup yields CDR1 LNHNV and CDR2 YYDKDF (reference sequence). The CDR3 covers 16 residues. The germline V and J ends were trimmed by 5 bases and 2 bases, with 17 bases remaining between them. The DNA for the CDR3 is TGTGCCACCAGCCTCACTGGACAGCCAGTCACAGATACGCAGTATTTT. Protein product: CATSLTGQPVTDTQYF.

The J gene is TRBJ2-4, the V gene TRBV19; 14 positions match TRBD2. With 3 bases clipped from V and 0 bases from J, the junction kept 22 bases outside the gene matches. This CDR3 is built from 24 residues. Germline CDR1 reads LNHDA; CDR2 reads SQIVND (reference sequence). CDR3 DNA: TGTGCCAGTAGTATCAGACAGGGGCCTAGACTAGCGGGGGGGCCTTATCTAGCCAAAAACATTCAGTACTTC. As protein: CASSIRQGPRLAGGPYLAKNIQYF. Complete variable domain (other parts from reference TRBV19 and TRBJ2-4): DGGITQSPKYLFRKEGQNVTLSCEQNLNHDAMYWYRQDPGQGLRLIYYSQIVNDFQKGDIAEGYSVSREKKESFPLTVTSAQKNPTAFYLCASSIRQGPRLAGGPYLAKNIQYFGAGTRLSVL.

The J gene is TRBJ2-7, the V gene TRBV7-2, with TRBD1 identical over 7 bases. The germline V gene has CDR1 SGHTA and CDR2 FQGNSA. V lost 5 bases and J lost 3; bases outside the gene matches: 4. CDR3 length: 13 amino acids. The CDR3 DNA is TGTGCCAGCAGCACCAGACAGGGCTACGAGCAGTACTTC. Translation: CASSTRQGYEQYF. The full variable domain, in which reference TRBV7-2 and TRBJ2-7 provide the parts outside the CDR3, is GAGVSQSPSNKVTEKGKDVELRCDPISGHTALYWYRQSLGQGLEFLIYFQGNSAPDKSGLPSDRFSAERTGGSVSTLTIQRTQQEDSAVYLCASSTRQGYEQYFGPGTRLTVT.